This TCR beta chain stems from a study of T-cell reconstitution after alpha-beta-depleted transplantation in children. The TCRbeta library was prepared with unique molecular identifiers. TCRdb passed the PCR reads through MiXCR, listing each CDR3 protein once. Of fewer than 700,000 distinct CDR3 sequences listed, 10% to 15% were seen once; the top ten hold 2.2%. A few counts support this clonotype. The antigen remains unidentified. The V end was cut by 8 bases, the J end by 0 bases, with 14 bases between. Germline V CDR1 and CDR2: DFQATT, SNEGSKA (reference sequence). The CDR3 runs to 14 residues. Study-level findings and limits: In some patients, recipient T cells and intrathymic progenitors surviving conditioning explained high day-60 diversity. About two months after transplant, alpha-beta T cells reportedly came from several hundred expanded graft clones. T-cell counts and diversity were attributed mostly to newly produced T cells one year after transplant.

This specimen consisted of PBMCs, mostly from graft donor cells, obtained 360 days after TCRalphabeta/CD19-depleted stem cell transplant. The clonotype was recovered from a male patient between 10 and 17 years old who had a stem cell transplant for acute myeloid leukemia, so the T cells may come from the graft donor. The J gene is TRBJ2-1, the V gene TRBV20-1; the D gene is possibly TRBD1 (5 bases). The CDR3 region has the DNA TGCAGTCATAGACAGTACCTCTCCTACAATGAGCAGTTCTTC. It codes for CSHRQYLSYNEQFF.